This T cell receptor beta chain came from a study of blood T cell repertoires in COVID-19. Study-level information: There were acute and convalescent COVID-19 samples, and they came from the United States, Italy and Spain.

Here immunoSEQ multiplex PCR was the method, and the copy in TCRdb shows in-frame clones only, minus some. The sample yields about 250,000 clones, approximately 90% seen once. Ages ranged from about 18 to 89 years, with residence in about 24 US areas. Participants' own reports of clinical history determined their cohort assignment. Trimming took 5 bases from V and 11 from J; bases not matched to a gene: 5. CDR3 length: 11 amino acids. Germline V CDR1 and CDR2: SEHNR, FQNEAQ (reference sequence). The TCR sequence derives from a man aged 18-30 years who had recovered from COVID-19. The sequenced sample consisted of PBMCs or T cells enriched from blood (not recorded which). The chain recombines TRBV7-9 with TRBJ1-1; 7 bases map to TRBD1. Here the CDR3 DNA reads TGTGCCAGCAGCATGACAGGGTGGGCTTTCTTT. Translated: CASSMTGWAFF.